This T cell receptor (beta chain) is from a study of OX40 agonist ivuxolimab in advanced cancers. Study-wide findings and caveats: Relative to CD4+, CD8+ T cells held more expanded clones on average.

Concerning this clone itself: Its antigen is unidentified.

The V gene lost 1 base and the J gene lost 3 bases, with 7 bases spanning the gap. Germline CDR1 and CDR2: LGHNT and FRNRAP. The CDR3 totals 13 residues. The protocol was immunoSEQ multiplex PCR, while the TCRdb copy is restricted to in-frame clones and leaves out a portion. Among about 89,000 clones listed, approximately 91% were seen once. This specimen was CD4+ or CD8+ T cells sorted from blood, taken in a trial of the OX40 agonist ivuxolimab. The sequence was obtained from an adult with an advanced solid tumor such as melanoma, head and neck, liver or kidney cancer. V and J are TRBV12-5 and TRBJ2-7; no clear D gene. The CDR3 protein is CASGLGFFYEQYF. DNA of the CDR3: TGTGCTAGTGGTTTGGGCTTTTTCTACGAGCAGTACTTC.